Following are 10 T cell receptor beta chains from one sample sequenced in a study of radiation and T cells in renal cell carcinoma. Time point meaning: blood 4 weeks post-SBRT, at nephrectomy. Treatment defined: 15 Gy SBRT to primary tumor, nephrectomy 4 weeks later. The data were produced by immunoSEQ multiplex PCR, yet TCRdb's version contains in-frame clones alone and is incomplete. The data show around 180,000 clones, roughly nine tenths seen once. Source: blood, taken from a patient whose treatment included radiotherapy and nephrectomy. These receptors came from a woman between 50 and 59 years old with renal cell carcinoma.

The rearrangement uses TRBV19 and TRBJ1-1, with 9 bases fitting TRBD1. The length of the CDR3 is 16 residues. CDR1 and CDR2 (germline): LNHDA, SQIVND (reference sequence). Trimming removed 4 bases from V and 1 base from J; junction bases left unmatched: 7. CDR3 loop: CASSTGTGRSNTEAFF. The CDR3 DNA sequence: TGTGCCAGTAGTACGGGGACAGGGAGGTCGAACACTGAAGCTTTCTTT.

This clone was recorded once. This chain uses TRBV7-8 with TRBJ2-1; D might be TRBD1 (7 bases). Between the trimmed V and J ends, which lost 4 bases and 4 bases, there was a span of 17 bases. The CDR3 is made up of 16 amino acids. The germline CDR1 and CDR2 sequences are SGHVS and FQNEAQ. The CDR3 is CASSSRRDSPYNEQFF. The CDR3 nucleotides read TGTGCCAGCAGCTCCAGGCGGGACAGTCCTTACAATGAGCAGTTCTTC.

This clone appeared once. The chain carries TRBV5-1 and TRBJ1-6, with D possibly being TRBD1 (6 bases). The CDR3 is made up of 17 amino acids. Germline values: CDR1 SGHRS, CDR2 YFSETQ. Trimming cost V 2 bases and J 0 bases, with 12 bases left between them. As DNA, the CDR3 is TGCGCCAGCAGCTTCTTACAACAGGGCTCCTATAATTCACCCCTCCACTTT. Translating gives CASSFLQQGSYNSPLHF.

This CDR3 is CASLGGQSTEAFF. In nucleotides, the CDR3 is TGCGCCAGCCTCGGGGGGCAGTCCACTGAAGCTTTCTTT. J is TRBJ1-1 and V is TRBV23-1; D may be TRBD1 (6 bases). TRBV23-1 is an ORF; its function is uncertain. V gave up 8 bases and J gave up 4 bases, with 14 bases separating them. This CDR3 contains 13 residues.

The sample holds one count of this clone. The chain joins TRBV5-1 to TRBJ2-7, with 10 bases fitting TRBD1. Germline CDR1 is SGHRS and CDR2 is YFSETQ. The CDR3 loop spans 15 amino acids. The junction had 4 bases not matched to a gene; V was cut back by 0 bases and J by 4 bases. CDR3 loop: CASSLAGTGVYEQYF. CDR3 nucleotides: TGCGCCAGCAGCTTGGCCGGGACAGGGGTTTACGAGCAGTACTTC.

The chain links TRBV19 to TRBJ1-4; no clear D. V dropped 0 bases and J dropped 8 bases, with 16 bases sitting between them. CDR3 size: 16 residues. Germline CDR1 reads LNHDA; CDR2 reads SQIVND (reference sequence). The CDR3 DNA sequence: TGTGCCAGTAGTATAGATCCAGGATTAAGTGGCGAAAAACTGTTTTTT. Amino acid sequence: CASSIDPGLSGEKLFF.

The chain employs TRBV18 and TRBJ2-3; 7 nucleotides align to TRBD1. The CDR3 runs to 15 residues. CDR1 and CDR2 from the germline V gene are KGHSH and LQKENI. V gave up 7 bases and J gave up 3 bases; unmatched junction bases: 10. In DNA, the CDR3 is TGTGCCAGCTTGAAGGACAGGACGAGTACAGATACGCAGTATTTT. It codes for CASLKDRTSTDTQYF.

The chain links TRBV7-2 to TRBJ2-5; possible D gene TRBD2, 6 bases. This CDR3 has 17 residues. From germline, CDR1 is SGHTA and CDR2 FQGNSA. The ends were cut back, 5 bases at V and 4 bases at J, with 23 bases in the middle. In DNA form, the CDR3 reads TGTGCCAGCAGCCAGCCTCTGGGGGTAGCGGCGTCAGAGACCCAGTACTTC. Translated, it gives CASSQPLGVAASETQYF. The full variable domain, with the rest looked up from reference TRBV7-2 and TRBJ2-5, is GAGVSQSPSNKVTEKGKDVELRCDPISGHTALYWYRQSLGQGLEFLIYFQGNSAPDKSGLPSDRFSAERTGGSVSTLTIQRTQQEDSAVYLCASSQPLGVAASETQYFGPGTRLLVL.

The rearrangement links TRBV15 to TRBJ2-2; D may match TRBD1 or TRBD2 (5 bases each). The V gene lost 2 bases and the J gene lost 9 bases, with 13 bases spanning the gap. Per the germline V gene, CDR1 is LNHNV and CDR2 is YYDKDF (reference sequence). CDR3 length: 14 residues. The CDR3 DNA reads as TGTGCCACCAGCAGACCGCCTTGGGGGAGGGAGCTGTTTTTT. Amino acid sequence: CATSRPPWGRELFF.

V usage is TRBV4-1 and J usage is TRBJ2-7; 11 bases match TRBD1. The CDR3 consists of 14 residues. Germline V lookup: CDR1 MGHRA, CDR2 YSYEKL. Unmatched junction bases numbered 1, after V lost 4 bases and J lost 2 bases. The CDR3 nucleotides read TGCGCCAGCAGCCGGGACAGGGGGGCCTACGAGCAGTACTTC. Translating gives CASSRDRGAYEQYF.